This T cell receptor (beta chain) is from a study of T cell repertoires in cytomegalovirus infection. Study-wide background: It was the public TCR beta signatures that indicated both CMV infection and matching HLA type.

Overall study results and limits: Public TCR beta family frequency separated CMV-and-HLA carriers, including in an independent cohort. CMV-specific TCR beta clonotypes restricted by HLA-C dominated the ex vivo response.

Many counts were recorded for this clonotype. Antigen unknown. TCRdb re-analysed the reads in MiXCR, keeping a single row per CDR3 protein. The data contain about 300,000 distinct CDR3 sequences, roughly 9.3% of them seen just once; the ten biggest clones take up over 2.5%. Germline CDR1 SEHNR, CDR2 FQNEAQ (reference sequence). This CDR3 is built from 14 residues. V lost 5 bases and J 0 bases, leaving 11 bases between the germline ends. This chain connects TRBV7-9 to TRBJ2-7; maybe TRBD1 (5 bases). The source of this sequence is a human donor in good health (CMV status not recorded). Some clones in this sample may be carry-over from other donors' samples. The specimen sequenced was PBMCs. CDR3 sequence (DNA): TGTGCCAGCAGCATTGGGGCTAGCTCCTACGAGCAGTACTTC. This translates into CASSIGASSYEQYF.